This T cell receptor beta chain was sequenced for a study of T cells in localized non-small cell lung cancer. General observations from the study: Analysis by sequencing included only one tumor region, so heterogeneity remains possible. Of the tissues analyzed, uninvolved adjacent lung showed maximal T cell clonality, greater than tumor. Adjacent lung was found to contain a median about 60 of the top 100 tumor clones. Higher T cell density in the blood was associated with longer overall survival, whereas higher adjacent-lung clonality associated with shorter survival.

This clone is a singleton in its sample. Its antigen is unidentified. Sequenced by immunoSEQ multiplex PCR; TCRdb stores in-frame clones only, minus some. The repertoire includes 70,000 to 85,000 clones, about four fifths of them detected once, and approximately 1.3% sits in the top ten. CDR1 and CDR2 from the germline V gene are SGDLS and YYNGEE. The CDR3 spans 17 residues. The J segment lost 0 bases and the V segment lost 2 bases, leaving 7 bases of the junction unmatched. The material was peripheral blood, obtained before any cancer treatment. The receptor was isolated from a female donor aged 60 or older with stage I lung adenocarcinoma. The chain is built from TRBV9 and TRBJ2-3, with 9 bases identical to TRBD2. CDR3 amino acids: CASSVGRTSASTDTQYF. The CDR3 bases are TGTGCCAGCAGCGTCGGACGGACTAGCGCTAGCACAGATACGCAGTATTTT. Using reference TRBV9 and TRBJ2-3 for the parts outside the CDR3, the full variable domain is DSGVTQTPKHLITATGQRVTLRCSPRSGDLSVYWYQQSLDQGLQFLIQYYNGEERAKGNILERFSAQQFPDLHSELNLSSLELGDSALYFCASSVGRTSASTDTQYFGPGTRLTVL.